This T cell receptor (beta chain) derives from a study of chemoradiotherapy in HPV16-positive cancers. Trimming removed 6 bases at V and 6 bases at J, with 12 bases between. The germline V gene has CDR1 SGDLS and CDR2 YYNGEE. The CDR3 runs 13 residues. Regarding the study as a whole: During treatment, candidate HPV-specific clones and E7-related motifs expanded in tumor.

Note on this clone: Its antigen is unidentified.

Over chemoradiotherapy, repertoires were sampled more than once. Method: immunoSEQ multiplex PCR; TCRdb's copy keeps in-frame clones and lacks some. Of about 20,000 clones in the sample, roughly 80% were seen once. The receptor was derived from a human donor with HPV-associated anogenital cancer. This sample comprised blood, obtained from a patient who underwent chemoradiotherapy. V is TRBV9 and J is TRBJ2-2; D is unclear. The CDR3 here is CASKDRLSGELFF. CDR3 DNA sequence: TGTGCCAGCAAAGATAGGTTATCCGGGGAGCTGTTTTTT.